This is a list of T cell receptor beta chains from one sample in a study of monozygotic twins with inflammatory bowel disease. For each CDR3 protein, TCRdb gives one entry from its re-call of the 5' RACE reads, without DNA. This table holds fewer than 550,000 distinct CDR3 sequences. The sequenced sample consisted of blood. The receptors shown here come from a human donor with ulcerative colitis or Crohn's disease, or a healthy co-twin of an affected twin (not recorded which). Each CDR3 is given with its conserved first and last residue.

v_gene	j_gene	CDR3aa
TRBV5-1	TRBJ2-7	CASSAEGQSYEQYF
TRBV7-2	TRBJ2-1	CASSPRYEQFF
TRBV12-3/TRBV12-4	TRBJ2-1	CASSLVGLAVSYNEQFF
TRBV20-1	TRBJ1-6	CSARRTDYNSPLHF
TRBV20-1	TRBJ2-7	CSAPGLAGNEQYF
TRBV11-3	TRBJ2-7	CASSRAGTAPYEQYF
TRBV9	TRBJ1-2	CASSVEVTGWAYGYTF
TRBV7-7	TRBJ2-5	CASSLGRGLQETQYF
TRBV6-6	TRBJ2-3	CASRRGGEDTQYF
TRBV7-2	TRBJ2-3	CASRSRDKVTDTQYF
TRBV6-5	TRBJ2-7	CASSSRGSTYEQYF
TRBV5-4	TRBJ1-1	CASSFSTGGNTEAFF
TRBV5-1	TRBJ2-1	CASSLGEAIYNEQFF
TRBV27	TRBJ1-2	CASRPDGGGYYGYTF
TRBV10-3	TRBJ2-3	CAISFGDRQYF
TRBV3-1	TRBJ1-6	CASSQERSAHSPLHF
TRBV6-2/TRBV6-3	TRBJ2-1	CASSLLVFSYNEQFF
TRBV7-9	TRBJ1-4	CASSLVEGVTEKLFF
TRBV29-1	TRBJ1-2	CSVESGAGINYGYTF
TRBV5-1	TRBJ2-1	CASSLASAGGRYNEQFF
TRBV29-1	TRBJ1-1	CSVHGAANTEAFF
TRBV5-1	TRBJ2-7	CASSLGLPLYEQYF
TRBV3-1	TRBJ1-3	CASSHKGATIYF
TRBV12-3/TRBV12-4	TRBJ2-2	CASSPALTTGELFF
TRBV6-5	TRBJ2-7	CASSYSLAGAYEQYF
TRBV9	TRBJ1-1	CASSPQMGPNTEAFF
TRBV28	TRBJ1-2	CASGHRVHGYTF